Shown below are 22 T cell receptor beta chains from a single sample sequenced in a study of T cells in localized non-small cell lung cancer. The assay was immunoSEQ multiplex PCR, and TCRdb's table has in-frame clones only and misses some. Here the sample spans roughly 15,000 clones, 90% being singletons. Sequenced material: peripheral blood mononuclear cells, taken before any cancer treatment. All receptors come from a woman aged 35-75 years with stage III lung adenocarcinoma.

This CDR3 is CASSRQGSNTEAFF. CDR3 nucleotides: TGTGCCAGCAGTCGACAGGGGTCGAACACTGAAGCTTTCTTT. The chain carries TRBV6-1 and TRBJ1-1; 8 nucleotides match TRBD1. Germline CDR1 is MNHNS and CDR2 is SASEGT. The junction had 3 bases not matched to a gene; V was cut back by 5 bases and J by 1 base. This CDR3 is 14 amino acids long.

The genes are TRBV11-3 and TRBJ1-5; no clear D. The CDR3 covers 14 residues. Trimming left V 2 bases short and J 5 bases short, with 10 bases between. CDR1 SGHNT and CDR2 YENEEA come from the germline V gene. The CDR3 here is CASSLLGFDQPQHF. CDR3 in DNA: TGTGCCAGCAGCTTACTGGGGTTCGATCAGCCCCAGCATTTT.

The chain is built from TRBV6-6 and TRBJ1-5; D gene unclear. Germline V gene sequence: CDR1 MNHNY, CDR2 SVGAGI (reference sequence). The CDR3 is made up of 14 amino acids. V was trimmed by 2 bases and J by 0 bases, leaving 5 bases between them. The CDR3 DNA reads as TGTGCCAGCAGTTACGTAGTTAGCAATCAGCCCCAGCATTTT. This codes for CASSYVVSNQPQHF.

V usage is TRBV6-6 and J usage is TRBJ2-7; 8 bases match TRBD1. After removal of 5 bases from V and 6 bases from J, the junction contained 9 bases not matched to a gene. CDR1 and CDR2 from the germline V gene are MNHNY and SVGAGI (reference sequence). The CDR3 runs to 14 residues. The CDR3 DNA reads TGTGCCAGCAGTCGTACAGGGGGACAAGGCGAGCAGTACTTC. The encoded protein is CASSRTGGQGEQYF.

The gene calls are TRBV5-1 and TRBJ1-1, with 8 bases matching TRBD1. V shed 1 base and J 5 bases; nucleotides not matched to a gene: 7. Germline assignment: CDR1 SGHRS and CDR2 YFSETQ. This CDR3 has 15 amino acids. DNA for the CDR3: TGCGCCAGCAGCTTGTCAGGGGGCAAGGGGACTGAAGCTTTCTTT. Translating gives CASSLSGGKGTEAFF. Full variable domain (rest looked up from reference TRBV5-1 and TRBJ1-1): KAGVTQTPRYLIKTRGQQVTLSCSPISGHRSVSWYQQTPGQGLQFLFEYFSETQRNKGNFPGRFSGRQFSNSRSEMNVSTLELGDSALYLCASSLSGGKGTEAFFGQGTRLTVV.

This clone is a singleton in its sample. J is TRBJ2-7 and V is TRBV4-1, with 7 bases that match TRBD2. Germline V gene sequence: CDR1 MGHRA, CDR2 YSYEKL. The trim removed 6 bases at V and 0 bases at J, leaving 5 bases unmatched. The length of the CDR3 is 14 residues. CDR3 sequence: CASSRAGTSYEQYF. As DNA, the CDR3 is TGCGCCAGCAGTCGAGCGGGAACCTCCTACGAGCAGTACTTC.

The rearrangement uses TRBV1 and TRBJ2-5; whether TRBD2, the table's D call, matches the DNA was not checked. TRBV1 is marked as a pseudogene. This CDR3 spans 13 amino acids. CDR3: CTSCDYLPETQYF. CDR3 in DNA: TGCACCAGCTGCGATTACCTCCCCGAGACCCAGTACTTC.

A word on this clone: The sample has other DNA sequences that encode this CDR3 too. As DNA, the CDR3 is TGTGCCAGCAGCCTAAGGGGCAACTATGGCTACACCTTC. Amino acids: CASSLRGNYGYTF. V gene TRBV27 combines with J gene TRBJ1-2, with TRBD1 as a possible D gene (5 bases). The CDR3 is 13 residues long. Germline-derived CDR1 and CDR2 are MNHEY and SMNVEV (reference sequence). V dropped 6 bases and J dropped 2 bases, with 10 bases sitting between them.

This clone is categorized as medium-sized. V and J are TRBV4-1 and TRBJ2-2, with D unclear. Trimming removed 0 bases from V and 0 bases from J, with 11 bases in between. In germline, CDR1 is MGHRA, CDR2 YSYEKL. This CDR3 has 17 residues. The CDR3 DNA follows: TGCGCCAGCAGCCAAGAATTAGGCGCGGCGAACACCGGGGAGCTGTTTTTT. This translates into CASSQELGAANTGELFF.

The V gene is TRBV10-1, the J gene TRBJ1-1; the D is unclear. V lost 3 bases and J 1 base, leaving 9 bases between the germline ends. The CDR3 runs to 14 residues. CDR1 is WNHNN, CDR2 SYGVQD, per germline (reference sequence). CDR3 in DNA: TGCGCCAGCAGTGATATGACGGAGAACACTGAAGCTTTCTTT. It specifies CASSDMTENTEAFF.

The gene calls are TRBV6-5 and TRBJ2-4; D perhaps matches TRBD1 (7 bases). Germline CDR1 is MNHEY and CDR2 is SVGAGI. The CDR3 is 13 amino acids. Trimming removed 9 bases at V and 7 bases at J, with 16 bases between. CDR3 sequence: CASSRSGGNIQYF. DNA of the CDR3: TGTGCCAGTTCCCGGTCAGGGGGGAACATTCAGTACTTC.

The CDR3 bases are TGTGCCAGCAGTTACGAACCTAACACCGGGGAGCTGTTTTTT. Its translation is CASSYEPNTGELFF. V and J are TRBV6-6 and TRBJ2-2, with D unclear. The germline V and J ends were trimmed by 2 bases and 2 bases, with 6 bases remaining between them. The CDR3 sequence is 14 residues long. CDR1 and CDR2 (germline): MNHNY, SVGAGI (reference sequence).

The V call is TRBV20-1, the J call TRBJ2-1; D may be TRBD2 (5 bases). The CDR3 extends over 11 amino acids. Germline assignment: CDR1 DFQATT and CDR2 SNEGSKA (reference sequence). V was cut by 6 bases and J by 9 bases, with 12 bases left in between. In DNA, the CDR3 is TGCAGTGCAAGCGGAACGGGTGAGCAGTTCTTC. It specifies CSASGTGEQFF.

The genes are TRBV4-3 and TRBJ2-1; a weak D match, TRBD2 (5 bases). The CDR3 has 16 amino acids. Trimming pared 2 bases from V and 8 bases from J, leaving 19 bases between. CDR1 is LGHNA, CDR2 YSLEER, per germline. For the CDR3, the DNA is TGCGCCAGCAGCCAAAGCCCGGGCCCCGGGCGGGATGAGCAGTTCTTC. Translating it yields CASSQSPGPGRDEQFF.

Notes on this clone: At one boundary the junction diverges from the germline segment, which might be a read error. The chain combines TRBV7-8 with TRBJ2-3; TRBD2 agrees at 8 bases. The CDR3 is 11 residues long. CDR1 is SGHVS, CDR2 FQNEAQ, per germline. The CDR3 DNA reads TGTGCCAGCGGCCTTCGGGGGCGGGAGGATTTT. It encodes CASGLRGREDF.

This chain connects TRBV30 to TRBJ1-5; a weak D match, TRBD1 (5 bases). Trimming pared 0 bases from V and 1 base from J, leaving 19 bases between. This CDR3 contains 18 residues. Per the germline V gene, CDR1 is GTSNPN and CDR2 is SVGIG (reference sequence). The CDR3 sequence is CAWSVWRPGTASNQPQHF. CDR3 nucleotides: TGTGCCTGGAGTGTGTGGAGACCCGGGACGGCGAGCAATCAGCCCCAGCATTTT.

The CDR3 DNA reads as TGTGCCAGTAGGGACCCCACAGGGGGCGACTCAGATACGCAGTATTTT. Translating it yields CASRDPTGGDSDTQYF. The J gene is TRBJ2-3, the V gene TRBV19; TRBD1 aligns across 9 bases. This CDR3 is 16 amino acids long. The germline gives CDR1 LNHDA, CDR2 SQIVND (reference sequence). Germline trimming cut 6 bases from V and 4 bases from J; bases unmatched to any gene: 11. The whole variable domain, filled in from reference TRBV19 and TRBJ2-3, reads DGGITQSPKYLFRKEGQNVTLSCEQNLNHDAMYWYRQDPGQGLRLIYYSQIVNDFQKGDIAEGYSVSREKKESFPLTVTSAQKNPTAFYLCASRDPTGGDSDTQYFGPGTRLTVL.

The CDR3 DNA reads as TGTGCCATCAGTTCCCGGGAGGGGGAGACTGAAGCTTTCTTT. Its translation: CAISSREGETEAFF. The chain has TRBV10-3 and TRBJ1-1; weak D call: TRBD1 (6 bases). CDR3 length: 14 amino acids. V was shortened by 5 bases and J by 5 bases, with 15 bases between the two germline ends. CDR1 and CDR2 (germline): ENHRY, SYGVKD.

The chain carries TRBV18 and TRBJ2-2, with TRBD1 identical over 9 bases. Germline CDR1 KGHSH, CDR2 LQKENI. CDR3 size: 16 residues. V lost 3 bases, J lost 4 bases, and 6 bases stayed unmatched. This chain's CDR3 is CASSPLRTGATGELFF. CDR3 bases: TGTGCCAGCTCACCCCTTCGGACAGGGGCCACCGGGGAGCTGTTTTTT.

This clone appeared a single time. The chain has TRBV19 and TRBJ1-2; D perhaps matches TRBD1 (5 bases). This CDR3 comprises 15 residues. Germline CDR1 reads LNHDA; CDR2 reads SQIVND (reference sequence). V dropped 0 bases and J dropped 2 bases, with 10 bases sitting between them. The DNA of the CDR3 is TGTGCCAGTAGTATAGACGGGACGGGAAACTATGGCTACACCTTC. Translated: CASSIDGTGNYGYTF.

The CDR3 DNA is TGCGCCAGCAGCACCCAGGTGGACAGGGGTTCAGATACGCAGTATTTT. It yields the protein CASSTQVDRGSDTQYF. This chain links TRBV5-1 with TRBJ2-3; 9 bases line up with TRBD1. With V trimmed by 4 bases and J by 4 bases, 10 bases remained unmatched. Germline CDR1 and CDR2: SGHRS and YFSETQ. The CDR3 length is 16 residues.

The chain employs TRBV5-1 and TRBJ2-7; the match to TRBD2 covers 13 bases. Trimming removed 2 bases from V and 4 bases from J; junction bases left unmatched: 12. Looked up from germline, CDR1 is SGHRS and CDR2 is YFSETQ. The CDR3 length is 18 residues. The CDR3 DNA follows: TGCGCCAGCAGCTTTGGGACTAGCGGGGCGACAACCAAATACGAGCAGTACTTC. Translated, it gives CASSFGTSGATTKYEQYF. Supplemented by reference TRBV5-1 and TRBJ2-7, the full variable domain reads KAGVTQTPRYLIKTRGQQVTLSCSPISGHRSVSWYQQTPGQGLQFLFEYFSETQRNKGNFPGRFSGRQFSNSRSEMNVSTLELGDSALYLCASSFGTSGATTKYEQYFGPGTRLTVT.